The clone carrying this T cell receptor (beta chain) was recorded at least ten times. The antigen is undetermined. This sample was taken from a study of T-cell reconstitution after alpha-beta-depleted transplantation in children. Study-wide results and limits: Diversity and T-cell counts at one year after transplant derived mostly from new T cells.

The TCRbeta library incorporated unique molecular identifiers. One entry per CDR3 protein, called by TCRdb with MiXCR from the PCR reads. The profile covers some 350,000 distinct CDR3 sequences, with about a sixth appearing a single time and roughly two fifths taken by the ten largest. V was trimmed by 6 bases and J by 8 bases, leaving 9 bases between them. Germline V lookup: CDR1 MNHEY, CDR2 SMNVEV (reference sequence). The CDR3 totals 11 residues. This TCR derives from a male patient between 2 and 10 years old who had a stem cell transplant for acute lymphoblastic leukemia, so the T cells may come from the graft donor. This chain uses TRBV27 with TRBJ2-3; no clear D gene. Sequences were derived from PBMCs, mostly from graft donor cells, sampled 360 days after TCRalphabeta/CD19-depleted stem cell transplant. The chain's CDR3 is CASSLRATQYF. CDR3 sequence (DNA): TGTGCCAGCAGCCTCCGGGCTACGCAGTATTTT.